The clone carrying this T cell receptor (beta chain) has only a few counts. Each CDR3 protein is one row after TCRdb ran MiXCR on the 5' RACE reads. The table has 700,000 to 950,000 distinct CDR3 sequences, approximately 13% seen once. The source of the sample is a study of identical twins. Trimming left V 1 base short and J 2 bases short, with 8 bases between. Germline lookup yields CDR1 SGHAT and CDR2 FQNNGV. The CDR3 is 14 residues long. These data also featured in a second study, about yellow fever vaccine responses in identical twins.

The sequence derives from a woman under 30 in good health. Sequencing was performed on PBMCs. The chain has TRBV11-2 and TRBJ1-1; D gene unclear. The CDR3 here is CASSLVRDNTEAFF. CDR3 nucleotide sequence: TGTGCCAGCAGCTTAGTAAGGGATAACACTGAAGCTTTCTTT.